This T cell receptor beta chain was identified during a study of long-term antiretroviral therapy in people with HIV. Study-wide background: It was about a decade after the earliest samples that the 2015 immediate-ART recommendation appeared.

Study-wide results and limits: Following ART, diversity rose but still fell short of transplant donor controls. Clones that had undergone expansion before ART dominated the repertoire at all time points.

At the survey level, the v3.0 immunoSEQ assay was run. Per-sample targets for sequencing were roughly 40,000-55,000 T-cell genomes. The table came from immunoSEQ multiplex PCR; TCRdb's copy has only in-frame clones and leaves some out. The sample has about 24,000 clones; over 80% are singletons. A remark on this clone: What it binds is not known.

This receptor was obtained from a man younger than 45 with HIV. The sample here was unsorted PBMCs, taken around 4.2 years after starting antiretroviral therapy.

Written as DNA, the CDR3 is TGCAGCGTTTTTGGTGATGAGCAGTTCTTC. It yields the protein CSVFGDEQFF. The chain has TRBV29-1 and TRBJ2-1; D remains unclear. V was trimmed by 5 bases and J by 8 bases, leaving 7 bases between them. The CDR3 covers 10 residues. Germline loops: CDR1 SQVTM, CDR2 ANQGSEA.